These 18 T cell receptor beta chains originate from one sample sequenced in a study of T cells in Graves' hyperthyroidism and ophthalmopathy. Researchers took RNA transcripts and amplified the TCR beta CDR3 regions from them. The study used the HTBI primer set for a first-round RT-PCR of the TCR CDR3. TCRdb independently ran MiXCR on the multiplex PCR reads; one entry per CDR3 protein. The data hold under 700,000 distinct CDR3 sequences, with 16% observed a single time. Sequencing was carried out using blood. These receptors all stem from a woman younger than 35 with Graves' hyperthyroidism.

This clonotype was found many times. The chain carries TRBV3-1 and TRBJ2-7; D is unresolved. This CDR3 spans 15 amino acids. Germline CDR1 is LGHDT and CDR2 is YNNKEL (reference sequence). The germline V and J ends were trimmed by 1 base and 3 bases, with 13 bases remaining between them. CDR3 amino acids: CASSQGRYPHYEQYF. As DNA, the CDR3 is TGTGCCAGCAGCCAAGGAAGGTACCCGCACTACGAGCAGTACTTC.

The chain recombines TRBV12-3 or TRBV12-4 with TRBJ2-7; perhaps TRBD1 as D (5 bases). This CDR3 spans 15 amino acids. Between the trimmed V and J ends, which lost 0 bases and 4 bases, there was a span of 13 bases. CDR3 protein: CASSLARAGQYEQYF. The CDR3 DNA sequence: TGTGCCAGCAGTTTAGCACGGGCAGGGCAATACGAGCAGTACTTC.

With regard to this clonotype: A read error may be the cause here, since a much bigger clone is one base away. The chain carries TRBV6-9 and TRBJ1-1; D is perhaps TRBD1 (5 bases). Trimming shortened V by 2 bases and J by 3 bases, and 19 bases separated the two germline ends. This CDR3 contains 17 residues. Germline V gene lookup returns CDR1 MNHGY and CDR2 SVAAGI. CDR3 bases: TGTGCCAGCAGTTATCTGCCGCGGACATCGTCTTACACTGAAGCTTTCTTT. Amino acid sequence: CASSYLPRTSSYTEAFF.

A word on this clonotype: The junction departs from the called germline gene at one end, perhaps through a read error. CDR3 region: CVSSVAVVAHGEQFF. CDR3 DNA: TGTGTCAGCAGCGTAGCTGTAGTAGCCCACGGTGAGCAGTTCTTC. The chain has TRBV9 and TRBJ2-1; no clear D gene. The CDR3 consists of 15 residues. Germline CDR1 and CDR2: SGDLS and YYNGEE.

The V gene is TRBV2, the J gene TRBJ2-7, with D unresolved. The CDR3 is 13 residues long. Germline V gives CDR1 SNHLY, CDR2 FYNNEI. Trimming pared 5 bases from V and 3 bases from J, leaving 11 bases between. The CDR3: CASSWFSLYEQYF. Written as DNA, the CDR3 is TGTGCCAGCAGTTGGTTTTCGCTCTACGAGCAGTACTTC.

Points on this clonotype: A much larger clone is a single base away; this may be a read error. V gene TRBV5-4 combines with J gene TRBJ1-6; D possibly corresponds to TRBD1 (5 bases). The germline V gene encodes CDR1 SGHNT and CDR2 YYREEE (reference sequence). This CDR3 region has 13 residues. V lost 4 bases and J 12 bases, leaving 14 bases between the germline ends. CDR3 loop: CASSGDGVRPLHF. DNA of the CDR3: TGTGCCAGCAGCGGGGACGGCGTGCGACCCCTCCACTTT.

This clonotype was observed many times. The V call is TRBV12-3 or TRBV12-4, the J call TRBJ2-3, with no clear D. The CDR3 runs to 14 residues. V shed 3 bases and J shed 0 bases, with 7 bases lying between them. The CDR3 DNA is TGTGCCAGCAGTTTCGTTGGAAGCACAGATACGCAGTATTTT. Its protein product is CASSFVGSTDTQYF.

The chain combines TRBV19 with TRBJ2-7; D may be TRBD1 or TRBD2 (5 bases each). This CDR3 contains 14 residues. CDR1 is LNHDA, CDR2 SQIVND, per germline (reference sequence). V shed 7 bases and J shed 5 bases, with 18 bases lying between them. The CDR3 DNA is TGTGCCAGTACCCCGGGACCGGCGGGCAACGAGCAGTACTTC. Protein product: CASTPGPAGNEQYF.

The sample holds many counts of this clonotype. The chain joins TRBV7-3 to TRBJ1-4; no clear D gene. V shed 5 bases and J shed 0 bases, with 19 bases lying between them. CDR3 size: 18 residues. Germline CDR1 SGHTA, CDR2 FQGTGA. The CDR3 is CASSRIPQKTATNEKLFF. The CDR3 DNA reads TGTGCCAGCAGCCGGATACCACAGAAGACTGCAACTAATGAAAAACTGTTTTTT.

This clonotype has more than one count but fewer than ten. V gene TRBV14 combines with J gene TRBJ2-3; D remains unclear. Germline V lookup: CDR1 SGHDN, CDR2 FVKESK. CDR3 length: 15 amino acids. Trimming took 0 bases from V and 0 from J, leaving 7 bases between them. The CDR3 loop is CASSQEADSTDTQYF. The CDR3 DNA follows: TGTGCCAGCAGCCAAGAGGCAGACAGCACAGATACGCAGTATTTT.

V gene TRBV7-9 combines with J gene TRBJ1-6; D is unresolved. Trimming left V 3 bases short and J 0 bases short, with 9 bases between. The V gene's germline CDR1 is SEHNR and CDR2 FQNEAQ (reference sequence). This CDR3 is 16 amino acids long. The CDR3 protein is CASSFFQSSYNSPLHF. Here the CDR3 DNA reads TGTGCCAGCAGCTTTTTCCAGAGCTCCTATAATTCACCCCTCCACTTT.

In this sample, this clonotype turned up many times. The chain has TRBV7-2 and TRBJ1-4; D unclear. The CDR3 has 15 amino acids. In germline, CDR1 is SGHTA, CDR2 FQGNSA. The V and J ends lost 1 base and 4 bases respectively, with 10 bases between them. The CDR3 reads CASSLVTSGNEKLFF. The CDR3 DNA sequence: TGTGCCAGCAGCTTAGTGACTTCGGGTAATGAAAAACTGTTTTTT.

At least ten counts were recorded for this clonotype. The chain is built from TRBV5-1 and TRBJ2-3, with 16 bases identical to TRBD2. Trimming at V came to 1 base and at J to 5 bases, leaving 7 bases not matched to a gene. The CDR3 covers 18 residues. Germline CDR1 SGHRS, CDR2 YFSETQ. The CDR3 DNA sequence: TGCGCCAGCAGCTTGATGGGACTAGCGGGAGGGCCTCGAGATACGCAGTATTTT. This codes for CASSLMGLAGGPRDTQYF.

This clonotype has at least ten counts. The V gene is TRBV5-8, the J gene TRBJ1-2, with a weak D call TRBD1 (5 bases). Germline V gene lookup returns CDR1 SGHTS and CDR2 YDEGEE. The CDR3 totals 13 residues. V lost 3 bases and J lost 7, with 13 bases in between. The CDR3 region is CASSYSRGAGYTF. CDR3 DNA: TGTGCCAGCAGCTACAGCCGCGGGGCTGGCTACACCTTC.

In regard to this clonotype: A much larger clone lies one base from this, so it may be a read error. The J gene is TRBJ2-1, the V gene TRBV28, with D perhaps matching TRBD1 (5 bases). V lost 7 bases and J lost 12, with 19 bases in between. CDR1 is MDHEN and CDR2 is SYDVKM in the germline V gene. The CDR3 is 13 residues long. The CDR3 sequence: CASTSWAFRGQFF. The DNA for the CDR3 is TGTGCCAGCACTTCCTGGGCCTTTAGGGGGCAGTTCTTC. The whole variable domain, filled in from reference TRBV28 and TRBJ2-1, reads DVKVTQSSRYLVKRTGEKVFLECVQDMDHENMFWYRQDPGLGLRLIYFSYDVKMKEKGDIPEGYSVSREKKERFSLILESASTNQTSMYLCASTSWAFRGQFFGPGTRLTVL.

The table lists this clonotype with many counts. The rearrangement uses TRBV20-1 and TRBJ2-5; no clear D. This CDR3 comprises 11 residues. Trimming removed 6 bases at V and 4 bases at J, with 9 bases between. Germline lookup yields CDR1 DFQATT and CDR2 SNEGSKA (reference sequence). The CDR3 spells CSAGLGETQYF. The DNA for the CDR3 is TGCAGTGCCGGGTTGGGAGAGACCCAGTACTTC.

Details on this clonotype: Given a much more abundant clone one base away, this may be a read error. This chain links TRBV3-1 with TRBJ2-5; 9 bases fit TRBD1. The CDR3 spans 15 residues. Germline V gene sequence: CDR1 LGHDT, CDR2 YNNKEL (reference sequence). J was trimmed by 5 bases and V by 4 bases; bases with no gene match: 8. CDR3 sequence: CASSRPGQGGETQYF. The CDR3 nucleotides read TGTGCCAGCAGCCGACCGGGACAGGGAGGGGAGACCCAGTACTTC.

This clonotype was observed many times. The genes are TRBV12-3 or TRBV12-4 and TRBJ2-3; TRBD2 matches 13 bases. V was pared by 10 bases and J by 3 bases, with 4 bases of the junction left unmatched. CDR3 length equals 14 residues. CDR3 in DNA: TGTGCCACCGGACTAGCGGGGGTGACAGATACGCAGTATTTT. Translated, it gives CATGLAGVTDTQYF.